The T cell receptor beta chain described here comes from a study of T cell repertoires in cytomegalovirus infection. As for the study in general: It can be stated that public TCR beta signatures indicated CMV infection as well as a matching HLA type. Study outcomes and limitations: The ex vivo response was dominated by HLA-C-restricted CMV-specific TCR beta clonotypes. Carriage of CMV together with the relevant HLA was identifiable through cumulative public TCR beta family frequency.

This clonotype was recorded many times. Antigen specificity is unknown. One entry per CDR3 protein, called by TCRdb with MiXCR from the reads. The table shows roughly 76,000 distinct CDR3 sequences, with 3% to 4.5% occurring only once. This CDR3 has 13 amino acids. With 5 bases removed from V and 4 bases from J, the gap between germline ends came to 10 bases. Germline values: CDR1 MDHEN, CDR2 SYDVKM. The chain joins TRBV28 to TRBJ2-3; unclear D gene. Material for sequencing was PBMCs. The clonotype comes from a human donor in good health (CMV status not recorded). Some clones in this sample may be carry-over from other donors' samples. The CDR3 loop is CASSRSAADTQYF. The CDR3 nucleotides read TGTGCCAGCAGTAGGTCGGCGGCAGATACGCAGTATTTT.